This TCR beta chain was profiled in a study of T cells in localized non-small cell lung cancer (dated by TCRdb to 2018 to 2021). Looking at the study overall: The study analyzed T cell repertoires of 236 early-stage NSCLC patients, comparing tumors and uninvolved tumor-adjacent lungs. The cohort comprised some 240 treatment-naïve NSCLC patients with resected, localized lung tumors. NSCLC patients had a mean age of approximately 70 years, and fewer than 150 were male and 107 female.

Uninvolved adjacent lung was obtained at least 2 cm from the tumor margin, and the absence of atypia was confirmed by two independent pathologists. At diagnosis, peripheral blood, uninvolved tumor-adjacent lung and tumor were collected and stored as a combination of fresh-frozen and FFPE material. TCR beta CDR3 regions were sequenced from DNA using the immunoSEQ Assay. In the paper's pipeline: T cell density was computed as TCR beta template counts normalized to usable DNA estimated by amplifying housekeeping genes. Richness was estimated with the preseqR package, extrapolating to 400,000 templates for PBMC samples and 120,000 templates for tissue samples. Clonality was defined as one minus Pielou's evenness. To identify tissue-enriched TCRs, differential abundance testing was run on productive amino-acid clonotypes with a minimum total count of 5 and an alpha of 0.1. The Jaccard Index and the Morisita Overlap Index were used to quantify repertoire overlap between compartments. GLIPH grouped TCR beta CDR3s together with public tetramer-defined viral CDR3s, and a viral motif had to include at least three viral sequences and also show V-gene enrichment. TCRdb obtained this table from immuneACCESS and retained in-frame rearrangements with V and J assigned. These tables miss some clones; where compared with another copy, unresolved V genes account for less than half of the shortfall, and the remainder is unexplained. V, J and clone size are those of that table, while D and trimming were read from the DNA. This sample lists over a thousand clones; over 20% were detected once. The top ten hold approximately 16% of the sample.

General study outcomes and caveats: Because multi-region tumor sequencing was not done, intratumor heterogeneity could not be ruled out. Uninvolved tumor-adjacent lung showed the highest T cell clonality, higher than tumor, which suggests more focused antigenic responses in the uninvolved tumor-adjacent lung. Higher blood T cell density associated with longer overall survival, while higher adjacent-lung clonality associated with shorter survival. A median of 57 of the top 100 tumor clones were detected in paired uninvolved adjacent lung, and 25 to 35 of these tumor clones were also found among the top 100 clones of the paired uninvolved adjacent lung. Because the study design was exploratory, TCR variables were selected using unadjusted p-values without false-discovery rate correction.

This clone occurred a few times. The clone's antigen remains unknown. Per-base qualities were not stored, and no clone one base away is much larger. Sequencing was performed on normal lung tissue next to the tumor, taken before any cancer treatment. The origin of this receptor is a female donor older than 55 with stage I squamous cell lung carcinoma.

CDR3 region: CASSSLRGDQETQYF. The DNA is TGTGCCAGCAGTTCCTTAAGGGGGGACCAAGAGACCCAGTACTTC. The sequence is built from TRBV28 and TRBJ2-5; the D segment may tentatively be TRBD1 or TRBD2, each giving 6 matched bases. Reading from cysteine to phenylalanine, the CDR3 counts 15 amino acids. Here the CDR3 DNA is all that survives: 45 bases in frame from base 1. CDR1 and CDR2 (MDHEN, SYDVKM) derive from the germline V gene. A distance of 12 bases separates the germline ends of V and J, which lose 4 bases and 0 bases respectively.